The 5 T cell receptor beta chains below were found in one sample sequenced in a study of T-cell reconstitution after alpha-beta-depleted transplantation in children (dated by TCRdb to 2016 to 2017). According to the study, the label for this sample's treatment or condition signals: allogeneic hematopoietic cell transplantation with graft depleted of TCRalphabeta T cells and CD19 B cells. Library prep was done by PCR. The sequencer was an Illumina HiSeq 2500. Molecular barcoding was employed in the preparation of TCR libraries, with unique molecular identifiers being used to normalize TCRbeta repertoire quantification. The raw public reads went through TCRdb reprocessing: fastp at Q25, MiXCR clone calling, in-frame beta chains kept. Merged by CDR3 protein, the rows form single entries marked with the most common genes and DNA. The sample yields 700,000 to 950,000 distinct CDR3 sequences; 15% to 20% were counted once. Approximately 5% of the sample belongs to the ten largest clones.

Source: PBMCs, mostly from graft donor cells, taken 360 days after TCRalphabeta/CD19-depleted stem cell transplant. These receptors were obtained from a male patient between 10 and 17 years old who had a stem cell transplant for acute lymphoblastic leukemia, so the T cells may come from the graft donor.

DNA of the CDR3: TGCAGTGCTAGAGATCCCCTAGCGGCCACCTACAATGAGCAGTTCTTC. It is translated as CSARDPLAATYNEQFF. The chain employs TRBV20-1 and TRBJ2-1; TRBD2 agrees at 7 bases. The ends lost 0 bases at V and 2 bases at J; junction bases unmatched: 7. The CDR3 has 16 amino acids. Germline CDR1 and CDR2: DFQATT and SNEGSKA (reference sequence).

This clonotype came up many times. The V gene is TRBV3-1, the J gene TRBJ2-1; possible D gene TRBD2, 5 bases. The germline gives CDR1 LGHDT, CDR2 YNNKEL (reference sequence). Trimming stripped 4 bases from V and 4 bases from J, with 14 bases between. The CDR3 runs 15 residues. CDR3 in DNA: TGTGCCAGCAGCCGACGGACTGTTGAATACAATGAGCAGTTCTTC. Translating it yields CASSRRTVEYNEQFF.

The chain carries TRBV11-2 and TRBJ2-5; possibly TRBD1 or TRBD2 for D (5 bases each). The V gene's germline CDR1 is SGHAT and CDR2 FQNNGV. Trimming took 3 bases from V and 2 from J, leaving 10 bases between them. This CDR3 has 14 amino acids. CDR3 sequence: CASSFWDRQETQYF. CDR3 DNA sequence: TGTGCCAGCAGCTTCTGGGACCGACAAGAGACCCAGTACTTC.

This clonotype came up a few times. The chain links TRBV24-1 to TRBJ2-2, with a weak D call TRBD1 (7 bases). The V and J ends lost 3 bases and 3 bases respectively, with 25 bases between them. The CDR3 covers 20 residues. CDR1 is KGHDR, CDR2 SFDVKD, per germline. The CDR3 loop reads CATSDVRGDSTPTDTGELFF. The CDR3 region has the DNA TGTGCCACCAGTGATGTCAGGGGGGACTCCACGCCGACAGACACCGGGGAGCTGTTTTTT.

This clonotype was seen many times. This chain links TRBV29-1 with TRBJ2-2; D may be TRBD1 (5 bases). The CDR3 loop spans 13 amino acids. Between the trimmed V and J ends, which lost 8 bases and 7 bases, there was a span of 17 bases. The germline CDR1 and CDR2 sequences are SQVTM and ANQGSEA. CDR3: CSIRQPTGGELFF. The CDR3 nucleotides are TGCAGCATCAGACAGCCCACAGGCGGGGAGCTGTTTTTT.